Listed below are T cell receptor beta chains from one sample, sequenced in a study of siplizumab effects on memory and regulatory T cells. Produced via immunoSEQ multiplex PCR; TCRdb's table is partial and in-frame only. This sample has approximately 65,000 clones, with over 80% found just once. The sequenced sample consisted of memory CD4+ T cells sorted from blood. These receptors originate from a human donor in good health. Both conserved end residues are part of each CDR3. For some rows the clone size is stated as once, few or many, or as a class when expanded; others skip it.

clone_size j_call v_call cdr3_aa
NA TRBJ2-6 TRBV5-5 CASSFLSGANVLTF
NA TRBJ1-3 TRBV19 CASSITFTGSSGNTIYF
NA TRBJ1-3 TRBV4-1 CASSQDPAGGIGNTIYF
NA TRBJ2-2 TRBV4-2 CASSQENSNTGELFF
NA TRBJ1-2 TRBV27 CASKYRDRVQGYTF
NA TRBJ2-1 TRBV19 CASSLARYNEQFF
few TRBJ1-4 TRBV9 CASSRTGANEKLFF
NA TRBJ1-2 TRBV5-1 CASSLGGGLGGYTF
NA TRBJ2-7 TRBV5-1 CASSVGQGVREQYF
NA TRBJ2-2 TRBV4-2 CASSSHLREASRELFF
NA TRBJ2-1 TRBV5-1 CASSLEGTGEQFF
NA TRBJ1-4 TRBV11-2 CASSPGQGKEKLFF
NA TRBJ1-5 TRBV4-2 CASSQDRGPNQPQHF
few TRBJ2-1 TRBV4-1 CASSQGDRGLDEQFF
NA TRBJ2-7 TRBV5-1 CASSTLALSEQYF
NA TRBJ1-6 TRBV27 CASSVNRGAWGPPLHF
NA TRBJ1-2 TRBV15 CATSSRDRGLGNYGYTF
NA TRBJ2-5 TRBV5-1 CASSLVQGGETQYF
NA TRBJ1-2 TRBV2 CASSAGRGFSGYTF
few TRBJ1-1 TRBV5-6 CASSLFGPRPTEAFF
once TRBJ1-2 TRBV2 CASSDVGGFLGGYTF
NA TRBJ1-2 TRBV28 CASSDARTYYGYTF
NA TRBJ1-4 TRBV9 CASSVGGQGGEKLFF
NA TRBJ1-6 TRBV6-5 CASRSTGTAYSPLHF
NA TRBJ2-1 TRBV11-3 CASSRLVNEQFF
NA TRBJ1-2 TRBV5-1 CASSLDMGPNYGYTF
NA TRBJ2-7 TRBV5-6 CASSPDRGEQYF
NA TRBJ1-6 TRBV7-8 CASRDRGSYNSPLHF
NA TRBJ2-3 TRBV5-6 CASSLGRGLDTQYF
NA TRBJ2-7 TRBV7-2 CASSLGDSQYEQYF
NA TRBJ2-5 TRBV11-2 CASSFTAHQETQYF
NA TRBJ1-3 TRBV15 CATSRVERTGNTIYF
NA TRBJ1-4 TRBV18 CASSPTGEEKLFF
NA TRBJ1-3 TRBV5-1 CASSLDGISGNTIYF
NA TRBJ2-6 TRBV30 CAWRPKGDGFANVLTF
NA TRBJ2-3 TRBV2 CASTQGPHTDTQYF
NA TRBJ1-3 TRBV19 CASSSQGSSGNTIYF
NA TRBJ2-2 TRBV7-3 CASSLTRQGKTGELFF
NA TRBJ2-6 TRBV7-2 CASSFWGGRGANVLTF
NA TRBJ2-7 TRBV27 CASSFSGGYEQYF
NA TRBJ2-2 TRBV27 CASSSFSGTFVAGELFF
NA TRBJ1-5 TRBV29-1 CSVEGENQLQHF
NA TRBJ1-2 TRBV30 CAWSTETGPYGYTF
NA TRBJ1-3 TRBV27 CASSLGRGLGNTIYF
NA TRBJ1-5 TRBV4-2 CASSQAGTYGGQPQHF
NA TRBJ1-2 TRBV29-1 CSVRKGANYGYTF
NA TRBJ1-5 TRBV7-9 CASSFAGQMGQPQHF
NA TRBJ1-3 TRBV6-1 CASSASGNSGNTIYF
NA TRBJ2-1 TRBV14 CASSWTSGILSYNEQFF
NA TRBJ2-3 TRBV7-9 CASGLYKDTQYF
NA TRBJ2-5 TRBV7-6 CASSFGLAGVETQYF
NA TRBJ2-2 TRBV5-4 CASSLKLAGGGELFF
NA TRBJ1-5 TRBV6-5 CASSYYGGSNQPQHF